The 28 T cell receptor beta chains in this list originate from one sample, sequenced in a study of PD-1 blockade in mismatch repair-deficient tumors. The method was immunoSEQ multiplex PCR; TCRdb's version includes in-frame clones alone and lacks a portion of them. The sample has around 50,000 clones; more than 75% are singletons. Sequencing was performed on peripheral blood, taken 4 weeks after starting pembrolizumab. These receptor sequences come from an adult with mismatch repair-deficient cancer.

This clone has only one observation. The CDR3 DNA follows: TGTGCCAGCAGTTCGACAGCGGGCCTCCCGGCAGATACGCAGTATTTT. Protein sequence: CASSSTAGLPADTQYF. The chain recombines TRBV27 with TRBJ2-3, with a weak D call TRBD2 (6 bases). The CDR3 contains 16 residues. Germline CDR1 and CDR2: MNHEY and SMNVEV (reference sequence). Trimming pared 4 bases from V and 4 bases from J, leaving 18 bases between.

This chain uses TRBV7-9 with TRBJ2-7; 9 nucleotides agree with TRBD2. With 1 base clipped from V and 0 bases from J, the junction kept 1 base outside the gene matches. Germline V gene sequence: CDR1 SEHNR, CDR2 FQNEAQ (reference sequence). The length of the CDR3 is 15 residues. CDR3 protein: CASSLGSGSSYEQYF. For the CDR3, the DNA is TGTGCCAGCAGCTTAGGTAGCGGGAGCTCCTACGAGCAGTACTTC. Supplemented by reference TRBV7-9 and TRBJ2-7, the full variable domain reads DTGVSQNPRHKITKRGQNVTFRCDPISEHNRLYWYRQTLGQGPEFLTYFQNEAQLEKSRLLSDRFSAERPKGSFSTLEIQRTEQGDSAMYLCASSLGSGSSYEQYFGPGTRLTVT.

The J gene is TRBJ2-1, the V gene TRBV7-3; D remains ambiguous. This CDR3 comprises 13 residues. The V gene's germline CDR1 is SGHTA and CDR2 FQGTGA. Trimming pared 0 bases from V and 5 bases from J, leaving 5 bases between. The DNA of the CDR3 is TGTGCCAGCAGCTTAACAAGGGACAATGAGCAGTTCTTC. It codes for CASSLTRDNEQFF.

The chain is built from TRBV5-4 and TRBJ1-2; 8 bases align to TRBD1. V trimming: 2 bases; J trimming: 2 bases; junction bases outside the gene matches: 5. The V gene's germline CDR1 is SGHNT and CDR2 YYREEE (reference sequence). This CDR3 is built from 15 residues. The CDR3 spells CASSFGGQGNYGYTF. CDR3 nucleotides: TGTGCCAGCAGCTTTGGCGGACAGGGAAACTATGGCTACACCTTC.

This chain joins TRBV6-6 and TRBJ1-1, with D possibly TRBD1 on 6 matching bases. The V gene's germline CDR1 is MNHNY and CDR2 SVGAGI (reference sequence). The V end was cut by 4 bases, the J end by 1 base, with 16 bases between. The CDR3 length is 16 residues. CDR3 in DNA: TGTGCCAGCAGTTCCAGGCCGGAGGGGGGGAACACTGAAGCTTTCTTT. Translation: CASSSRPEGGNTEAFF.

Only a few counts were recorded for this clone. The V call is TRBV5-4, the J call TRBJ2-1; 8 positions match TRBD1. This CDR3 comprises 16 residues. J lost 7 bases, V lost 4 bases, and 13 bases had no gene match. CDR1 and CDR2 from the germline V gene are SGHNT and YYREEE (reference sequence). CDR3 in amino acids: CASSQSGGRGVNEQFF. CDR3 DNA: TGTGCCAGCAGCCAATCAGGGGGCCGCGGGGTTAATGAGCAGTTCTTC.

This clone has only one observation. This chain connects TRBV18 to TRBJ1-5, with 7 bases identical to TRBD1. Germline CDR1 KGHSH, CDR2 LQKENI. This CDR3 is 16 amino acids long. J gave up 0 bases and V 2 bases, and 4 bases lay outside the gene matches. CDR3: CASSPGQDFSNQPQHF. CDR3 in DNA: TGTGCCAGCTCACCAGGACAGGACTTTAGCAATCAGCCCCAGCATTTT. Together with reference TRBV18 and TRBJ1-5, the CDR3 gives the full variable domain: NAGVMQNPRHLVRRRGQEARLRCSPMKGHSHVYWYRQLPEEGLKFMVYLQKENIIDESGMPKERFSAEFPKEGPSILRIQQVVRGDSAAYFCASSPGQDFSNQPQHFGDGTRLSIL.

The V gene is TRBV29-1, the J gene TRBJ1-3; D call uncertain. The CDR3 length is 11 residues. V shed 5 bases and J shed 7 bases, with 9 bases lying between them. Per the germline V gene, CDR1 is SQVTM and CDR2 is ANQGSEA. CDR3 DNA: TGCAGCGTTCGGGTAACTAACACCATATATTTT. Its translation: CSVRVTNTIYF. The full variable domain, in which reference TRBV29-1 and TRBJ1-3 provide the parts outside the CDR3, is SAVISQKPSRDICQRGTSLTIQCQVDSQVTMMFWYRQQPGQSLTLIATANQGSEATYESGFVIDKFPISRPNLTFSTLTVSNMSPEDSSIYLCSVRVTNTIYFGEGSWLTVV.

This chain's CDR3 is CASSIDRGGSGNTIYF. The DNA for the CDR3 is TGTGCCAGCAGCATCGACAGGGGGGGATCTGGAAACACCATATATTTT. The chain combines TRBV11-2 with TRBJ1-3, with TRBD1 identical over 9 bases. Looked up from germline, CDR1 is SGHAT and CDR2 is FQNNGV. V lost 5 bases and J lost 1; bases outside the gene matches: 6. The CDR3 sequence is 16 residues long.

The V gene is TRBV5-1, the J gene TRBJ2-5; either TRBD1 or TRBD2 may supply D (5 bases each). CDR1 is SGHRS, CDR2 YFSETQ, per germline. The ends were cut back, 0 bases at V and 2 bases at J, with 17 bases in the middle. This CDR3 is 17 amino acids long. The CDR3, as DNA: TGCGCCAGCAGCTTGGCCCTAGCCGGGACCCATCAAGAGACCCAGTACTTC. Protein sequence: CASSLALAGTHQETQYF.

The rearrangement links TRBV5-1 to TRBJ1-2, with D possibly matching TRBD1 (6 bases). Deletions cut 4 bases from V and 8 bases from J, with 18 bases between. CDR1 SGHRS and CDR2 YFSETQ come from the germline V gene. CDR3 length: 14 residues. The CDR3 reads CASSEGQTAGGYTF. The DNA of the CDR3 is TGCGCCAGCAGCGAAGGACAGACCGCAGGAGGCTACACCTTC. Filled out from reference TRBV5-1 and TRBJ1-2, the complete variable domain reads KAGVTQTPRYLIKTRGQQVTLSCSPISGHRSVSWYQQTPGQGLQFLFEYFSETQRNKGNFPGRFSGRQFSNSRSEMNVSTLELGDSALYLCASSEGQTAGGYTFGSGTRLTVV.

This rearrangement joins TRBV7-9 to TRBJ1-2; 8 positions match TRBD1. The V gene's germline CDR1 is SEHNR and CDR2 FQNEAQ (reference sequence). V gave up 2 bases and J gave up 8 bases; unmatched junction bases: 7. The CDR3 is made up of 14 amino acids. The CDR3 bases are TGTGCCAGCAGCTTAAGTCTGACAGGGGTGGGCTACACCTTC. This gives the protein CASSLSLTGVGYTF.

This sequence joins TRBV6-5 and TRBJ1-5; no definite D call. The CDR3 has 15 amino acids. Trimming removed 6 bases at V and 0 bases at J, with 12 bases between. Looked up from germline, CDR1 is MNHEY and CDR2 is SVGAGI. The CDR3 coding sequence is TGTGCCAGCAGCCTGAGGGATGCTAGCAATCAGCCCCAGCATTTT. It translates to CASSLRDASNQPQHF.

This chain uses TRBV27 with TRBJ1-1; no clear D gene. The CDR3 spans 14 residues. The germline V gene has CDR1 MNHEY and CDR2 SMNVEV (reference sequence). Trimming took 4 bases from V and 4 from J, leaving 13 bases between them. In DNA form, the CDR3 reads TGTGCCAGCAGTTCTCCTTATCTCGCCACTGAAGCTTTCTTT. Its translation: CASSSPYLATEAFF.

This chain connects TRBV7-9 to TRBJ2-5; 7 bases are a match to TRBD1. The J segment lost 2 bases and the V segment lost 5 bases, leaving 5 bases of the junction unmatched. This CDR3 has 14 residues. The V gene's germline CDR1 is SEHNR and CDR2 FQNEAQ (reference sequence). CDR3 protein: CASSGTRGQETQYF. CDR3 coding DNA: TGTGCCAGCAGCGGGACCAGGGGGCAAGAGACCCAGTACTTC. The whole variable domain, remainder taken from reference TRBV7-9 and TRBJ2-5, is DTGVSQNPRHKITKRGQNVTFRCDPISEHNRLYWYRQTLGQGPEFLTYFQNEAQLEKSRLLSDRFSAERPKGSFSTLEIQRTEQGDSAMYLCASSGTRGQETQYFGPGTRLLVL.

V and J are TRBV2 and TRBJ1-1; D gene unclear. The V and J ends lost 10 bases and 3 bases respectively, with 18 bases between them. Germline V lookup: CDR1 SNHLY, CDR2 FYNNEI. This CDR3 has 14 residues. CDR3 sequence reads: CATSLLGLDTEAFF. CDR3 in DNA: TGTGCCACCTCCTTACTGGGGTTGGACACTGAAGCTTTCTTT.

This chain links TRBV27 with TRBJ2-3; D not resolved. Trimming took 5 bases from V and 0 from J, leaving 9 bases between them. The CDR3 has 14 amino acids. The V gene's germline CDR1 is MNHEY and CDR2 SMNVEV (reference sequence). CDR3 bases: TGTGCCAGCAGTACCCGGCCTAGCACAGATACGCAGTATTTT. Translated, it gives CASSTRPSTDTQYF.

DNA of the CDR3: TGTGCCAGCAGCTTGCTGGGACAGGGGGTTTACGAGCAGTACTTC. Translation: CASSLLGQGVYEQYF. The V call is TRBV7-2, the J call TRBJ2-7, with 11 bases identical to TRBD1. The CDR3 consists of 15 residues. J gave up 4 bases and V 3 bases, and 5 bases lay outside the gene matches. Germline-derived CDR1 and CDR2 are SGHTA and FQGNSA.

The chain couples TRBV7-8 to TRBJ2-7; D is undetermined. V lost 4 bases to trimming and J lost 6 bases, with 7 bases between them. CDR1 SGHVS and CDR2 FQNEAQ come from the germline V gene. The CDR3 is made up of 11 amino acids. In DNA, the CDR3 is TGTGCCAGCAGCTACCTTGGCGAGCAGTACTTC. Encoded protein: CASSYLGEQYF.

The chain links TRBV6-5 to TRBJ2-3; D gene uncertain. V was shortened by 8 bases and J by 5 bases, with 11 bases between the two germline ends. Germline V lookup: CDR1 MNHEY, CDR2 SVGAGI. This CDR3 is 12 amino acids long. The CDR3 sequence is CASVGWGDTQYF. As DNA, the CDR3 is TGTGCCAGCGTGGGGTGGGGAGATACGCAGTATTTT.

This chain uses TRBV29-1 with TRBJ1-1; D remains unclear. Germline V lookup: CDR1 SQVTM, CDR2 ANQGSEA. Trimming took 5 bases from V and 0 from J, leaving 10 bases between them. This CDR3 spans 13 amino acids. The CDR3 bases are TGCAGCGTTATCGGGCGTCTGAACACTGAAGCTTTCTTT. Translated: CSVIGRLNTEAFF.

This clone was seen only once. The chain employs TRBV9 and TRBJ1-1, with TRBD1 matching 8 bases. There are 16 residues in the CDR3. Germline CDR1 SGDLS, CDR2 YYNGEE. The ends lost 1 base at V and 4 bases at J; junction bases unmatched: 9. CDR3 nucleotide sequence: TGTGCCAGCAGCGTACAGGGGGCGTCCCTCGGCACTGAAGCTTTCTTT. Residues: CASSVQGASLGTEAFF. The entire variable domain, with the rest obtained from reference TRBV9 and TRBJ1-1, is as follows: DSGVTQTPKHLITATGQRVTLRCSPRSGDLSVYWYQQSLDQGLQFLIQYYNGEERAKGNILERFSAQQFPDLHSELNLSSLELGDSALYFCASSVQGASLGTEAFFGQGTRLTVV.

The chain carries TRBV4-1 and TRBJ1-2; D is undetermined. Trimming took 1 base from V and 7 from J, leaving 13 bases between them. The CDR3 spans 14 residues. Germline V gives CDR1 MGHRA, CDR2 YSYEKL. CDR3 region: CASSQVTGGRGYTF. CDR3 sequence (DNA): TGCGCCAGCAGCCAAGTTACCGGTGGCCGTGGCTACACCTTC.

V gene TRBV9 combines with J gene TRBJ1-4; TRBD1 is a possible D gene (6 bases). The V end was cut by 4 bases, the J end by 5 bases, with 12 bases between. Germline CDR1 is SGDLS and CDR2 is YYNGEE. The CDR3 is made up of 14 amino acids. In DNA form, the CDR3 reads TGTGCCAGCAGCACGGGTCAGGGGAATGAAAAACTGTTTTTT. It specifies CASSTGQGNEKLFF.

The chain uses TRBV28 and TRBJ2-1; 12 bases align to TRBD2. This CDR3 comprises 12 residues. The V gene's germline CDR1 is MDHEN and CDR2 SYDVKM. The CDR3 region has the DNA TGTGGGTTGGGACTAGCGGGCGGGGAGCAGTTCTTC. It is translated as CGLGLAGGEQFF.

CDR3 nucleotides: TGTGCCAGCAGCCAGAAAGTTCGACTAGCGGGATTACGAAATGAGCAGTTCTTC. Protein product: CASSQKVRLAGLRNEQFF. This chain connects TRBV7-9 to TRBJ2-1; the match to TRBD2 covers 11 bases. Germline values: CDR1 SEHNR, CDR2 FQNEAQ (reference sequence). There are 18 residues in the CDR3. Trimming cost V 5 bases and J 7 bases; bases outside gene matches: 16.

The genes are TRBV4-1 and TRBJ1-1, with 9 bases that match TRBD1. This CDR3 region has 17 residues. CDR1 MGHRA and CDR2 YSYEKL come from the germline V gene. Germline trimming cut 4 bases from V and 0 bases from J; bases unmatched to any gene: 9. DNA of the CDR3: TGCGCCAGCAGCCCGCTAGGACAGGGGTTAATGAACACTGAAGCTTTCTTT. Residues: CASSPLGQGLMNTEAFF.

The CDR3 region is CASSYHEQYF. Here the CDR3 DNA reads TGTGCCAGCAGCTACCACGAGCAGTACTTC. The chain joins TRBV6-1 to TRBJ2-7; no reliable D call. The CDR3 totals 10 residues. Trimming removed 6 bases from V and 5 bases from J, with 5 bases in between. Germline V gives CDR1 MNHNS, CDR2 SASEGT.